One sample yielded the 15 T cell receptor beta chains listed below, sequenced in a study of cytomegalovirus exposure and HLA in healthy donors. The PCR employed 60 Vbeta primers together with 13 Jbeta primers. TCRdb keeps only in-frame clones here, not all; method: immunoSEQ multiplex PCR. The profile covers 140,000 or so clones, with 72% appearing a single time and less than 2.5% taken by the ten largest. The sample was PBMCs. These receptors were collected from a man aged 35-49 years in good health and CMV-seronegative.

V usage is TRBV4-1 and J usage is TRBJ2-1; 7 bases map to TRBD1. The CDR3 has 16 amino acids. J was trimmed by 4 bases and V by 1 base; bases with no gene match: 7. CDR1 is MGHRA and CDR2 is YSYEKL in the germline V gene. The CDR3 region is CASSQATGLGYNEQFF. The DNA of the CDR3 is TGCGCCAGCAGCCAAGCGACAGGGCTGGGATACAATGAGCAGTTCTTC.

J is TRBJ2-7 and V is TRBV30, with D possibly being TRBD1 (5 bases). The CDR3 spans 14 residues. Germline CDR1 reads GTSNPN; CDR2 reads SVGIG (reference sequence). The V end lost 1 base, the J end lost 0 bases, and 10 bases lay between the germline ends. CDR3 amino acids: CAWSGTGSSYEQYF. CDR3 DNA: TGTGCCTGGAGTGGAACAGGAAGCTCCTACGAGCAGTACTTC.

This rearrangement joins TRBV18 to TRBJ2-3, with TRBD2 matching 10 bases. This CDR3 is built from 16 residues. Germline V gives CDR1 KGHSH, CDR2 LQKENI. Trimming removed 2 bases from V and 0 bases from J; junction bases left unmatched: 2. The CDR3, as DNA: TGTGCCAGCTCACCATTAGCGGGGGGTAGCACAGATACGCAGTATTTT. This sequence encodes CASSPLAGGSTDTQYF.

This chain joins TRBV9 and TRBJ1-1; possibly TRBD1 for D (5 bases). This CDR3 has 13 amino acids. Trimming removed 4 bases at V and 3 bases at J, with 10 bases between. Looked up from germline, CDR1 is SGDLS and CDR2 is YYNGEE. The CDR3 here is CASSPGGYTEAFF. CDR3 DNA: TGTGCCAGCAGCCCCGGGGGATACACTGAAGCTTTCTTT.

The genes are TRBV4-1 and TRBJ2-7; TRBD2 matches 8 bases. Trimming took 4 bases from V and 0 from J; bases not matched to a gene: 5. The CDR3 consists of 15 residues. Germline V CDR1 and CDR2: MGHRA, YSYEKL. CDR3 residues: CASSRHSGSSYEQYF. CDR3 in DNA: TGCGCCAGCAGCCGCCACAGCGGGAGCTCCTACGAGCAGTACTTC.

This clone was picked up a small number of times. The chain combines TRBV7-2 with TRBJ2-5; a weak D match, TRBD1 (6 bases). The CDR3 contains 16 residues. Germline CDR1 reads SGHTA; CDR2 reads FQGNSA. Trimming cost V 1 base and J 1 base, with 13 bases left between them. CDR3 DNA: TGTGCCAGCAGCTTAGGGGGGCAGGCTACCCAAGAGACCCAGTACTTC. Encoded protein: CASSLGGQATQETQYF.

V gene TRBV6-1 combines with J gene TRBJ2-3, with TRBD1 matching 7 bases. Germline V CDR1 and CDR2: MNHNS, SASEGT. The junction had 4 bases not matched to a gene; V was cut back by 7 bases and J by 3 bases. The CDR3 has 13 amino acids. Written as DNA, the CDR3 is TGTGCCAGCACTGCGACAGGGACAGATACGCAGTATTTT. This sequence encodes CASTATGTDTQYF.

V and J are TRBV20-1 and TRBJ2-3; tentative D call: TRBD1 (5 bases). Germline CDR1 reads DFQATT; CDR2 reads SNEGSKA (reference sequence). V was pared by 7 bases and J by 4 bases, with 9 bases between. The length of the CDR3 is 11 residues. The CDR3 DNA sequence: TGCAGTGTCAGGGCTCCAGATACGCAGTATTTT. It specifies CSVRAPDTQYF.

This clone was recorded a few times. The genes are TRBV7-9 and TRBJ2-1; weak D call: TRBD2 (6 bases). The CDR3 totals 16 residues. Trimming left V 2 bases short and J 6 bases short, with 17 bases between. Germline CDR1 is SEHNR and CDR2 is FQNEAQ (reference sequence). CDR3 sequence (DNA): TGTGCCAGCAGCTTAATTGCGGGGATGTGGGGCAATGAGCAGTTCTTC. Encoded protein: CASSLIAGMWGNEQFF.

The chain has TRBV5-1 and TRBJ2-3, with 11 bases aligning to TRBD2. This CDR3 has 15 residues. V gave up 3 bases and J gave up 5 bases; unmatched junction bases: 5. Looked up from germline, CDR1 is SGHRS and CDR2 is YFSETQ. The DNA for the CDR3 is TGCGCCAGCAGCTCCCTAGCGGGAGGTGAAGATACGCAGTATTTT. Translated, it gives CASSSLAGGEDTQYF.

CDR3 coding DNA: TGTGCCAGCAGCCAAGTTACCGGGACATCTCCCTACGAGCAGTACTTC. It translates to CASSQVTGTSPYEQYF. The chain is built from TRBV4-2 and TRBJ2-7, with D tentatively TRBD1 (6 bases). Trimming took 1 base from V and 2 from J, leaving 15 bases between them. CDR3 size: 16 residues. CDR1 is LGHNA, CDR2 YNFKEQ, per germline.

This clone came up a few times. The V and J genes are TRBV2 and TRBJ1-2; 7 bases fit TRBD1. J lost 7 bases, V lost 6 bases, and 14 bases had no gene match. Germline values: CDR1 SNHLY, CDR2 FYNNEI. This CDR3 has 15 amino acids. The CDR3 DNA follows: TGTGCCAGCAGGGAGACAGGGTTGGGAGTGGCTGGCTACACCTTC. It is translated as CASRETGLGVAGYTF.

This clone was counted only a few times. The chain has TRBV4-1 and TRBJ2-1, with 7 bases lining up with TRBD1. V lost 4 bases, J lost 7 bases, and 7 bases stayed unmatched. The CDR3 runs to 14 residues. Per the germline V gene, CDR1 is MGHRA and CDR2 is YSYEKL. CDR3 coding DNA: TGCGCCAGCAGCCGGACAGGAGCTGATAATGAGCAGTTCTTC. Amino acid sequence: CASSRTGADNEQFF.

CDR3 coding DNA: TGTGCCAGCAGCCAACAGGGTACTACCGGGGAGCTGTTTTTT. Translated, it gives CASSQQGTTGELFF. V is TRBV14 and J is TRBJ2-2, with D tentatively TRBD1 (5 bases). The V end lost 2 bases, the J end lost 5 bases, and 9 bases lay between the germline ends. This CDR3 contains 14 residues. Looked up from germline, CDR1 is SGHDN and CDR2 is FVKESK.

The chain is built from TRBV7-9 and TRBJ1-1, with D possibly TRBD1 on 5 matching bases. The CDR3 covers 15 residues. Trimming stripped 2 bases from V and 4 bases from J, with 14 bases between. Germline lookup yields CDR1 SEHNR and CDR2 FQNEAQ (reference sequence). CDR3 nucleotide sequence: TGTGCCAGCAGCTTAAACTTGGTCAGGGCCACTGAAGCTTTCTTT. Translation gives CASSLNLVRATEAFF.